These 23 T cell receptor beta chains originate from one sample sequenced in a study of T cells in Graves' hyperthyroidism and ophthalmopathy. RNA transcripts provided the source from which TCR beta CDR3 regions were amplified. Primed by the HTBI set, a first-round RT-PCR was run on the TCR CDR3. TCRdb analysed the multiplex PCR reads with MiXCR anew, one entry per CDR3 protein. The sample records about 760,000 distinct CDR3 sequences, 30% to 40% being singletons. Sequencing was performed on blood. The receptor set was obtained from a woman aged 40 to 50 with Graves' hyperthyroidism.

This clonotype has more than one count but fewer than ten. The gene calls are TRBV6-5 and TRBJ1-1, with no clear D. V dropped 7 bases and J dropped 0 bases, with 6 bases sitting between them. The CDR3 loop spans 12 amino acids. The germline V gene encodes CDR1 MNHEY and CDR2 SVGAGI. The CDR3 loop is CASKSVNTEAFF. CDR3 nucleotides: TGTGCCAGCAAATCCGTGAACACTGAAGCTTTCTTT.

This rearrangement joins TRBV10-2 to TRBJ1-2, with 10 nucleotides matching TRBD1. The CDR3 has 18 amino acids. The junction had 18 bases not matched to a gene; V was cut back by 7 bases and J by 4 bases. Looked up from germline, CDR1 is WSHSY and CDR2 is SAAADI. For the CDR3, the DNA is TGCGCCAGCAACTTTCCCGGGACAGGGGCGCACTTCCTCTATGGCTACACCTTC. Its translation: CASNFPGTGAHFLYGYTF.

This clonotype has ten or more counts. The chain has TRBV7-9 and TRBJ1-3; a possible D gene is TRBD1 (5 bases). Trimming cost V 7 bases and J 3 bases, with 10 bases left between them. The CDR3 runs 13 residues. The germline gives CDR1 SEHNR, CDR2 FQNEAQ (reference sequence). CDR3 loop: CASIEGLGNTIYF. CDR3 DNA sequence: TGTGCCAGCATTGAGGGGCTTGGAAACACCATATATTTT. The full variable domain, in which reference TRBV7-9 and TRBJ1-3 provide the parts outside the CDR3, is DTGVSQNPRHKITKRGQNVTFRCDPISEHNRLYWYRQTLGQGPEFLTYFQNEAQLEKSRLLSDRFSAERPKGSFSTLEIQRTEQGDSAMYLCASIEGLGNTIYFGEGSWLTVV.

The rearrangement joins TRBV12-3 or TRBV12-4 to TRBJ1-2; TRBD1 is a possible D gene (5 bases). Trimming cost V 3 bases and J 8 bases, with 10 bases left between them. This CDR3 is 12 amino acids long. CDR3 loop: CASSLGVKGYTF. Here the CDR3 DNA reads TGTGCCAGCAGTTTGGGGGTTAAGGGCTACACCTTC.

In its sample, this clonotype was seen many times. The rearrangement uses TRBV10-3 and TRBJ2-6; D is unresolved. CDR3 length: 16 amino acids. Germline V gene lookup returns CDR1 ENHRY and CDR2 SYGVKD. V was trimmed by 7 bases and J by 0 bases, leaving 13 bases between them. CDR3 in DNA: TGTGCCATCACGGCCAGCCTAAGCTCTGGGGCCAACGTCCTGACTTTC. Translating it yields CAITASLSSGANVLTF.

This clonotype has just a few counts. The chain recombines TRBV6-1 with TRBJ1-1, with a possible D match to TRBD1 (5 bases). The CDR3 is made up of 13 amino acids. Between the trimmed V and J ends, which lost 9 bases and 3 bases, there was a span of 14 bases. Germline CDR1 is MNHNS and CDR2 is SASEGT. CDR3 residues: CASLRDGYTEAFF. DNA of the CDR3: TGTGCCAGTCTACGGGACGGGTACACTGAAGCTTTCTTT.

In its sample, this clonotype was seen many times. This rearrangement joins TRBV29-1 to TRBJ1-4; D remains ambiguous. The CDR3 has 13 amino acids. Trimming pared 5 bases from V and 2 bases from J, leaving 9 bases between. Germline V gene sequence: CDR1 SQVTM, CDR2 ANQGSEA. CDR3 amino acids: CSVSLGTNEKLFF. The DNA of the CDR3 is TGCAGCGTTAGCTTGGGGACTAATGAAAAACTGTTTTTT.

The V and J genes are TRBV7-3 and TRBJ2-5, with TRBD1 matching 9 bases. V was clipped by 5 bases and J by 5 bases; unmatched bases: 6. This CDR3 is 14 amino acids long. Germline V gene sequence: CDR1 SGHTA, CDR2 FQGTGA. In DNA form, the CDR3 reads TGTGCCAGCAGCCCGACCGGGACAGGGGAGACCCAGTACTTC. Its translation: CASSPTGTGETQYF.

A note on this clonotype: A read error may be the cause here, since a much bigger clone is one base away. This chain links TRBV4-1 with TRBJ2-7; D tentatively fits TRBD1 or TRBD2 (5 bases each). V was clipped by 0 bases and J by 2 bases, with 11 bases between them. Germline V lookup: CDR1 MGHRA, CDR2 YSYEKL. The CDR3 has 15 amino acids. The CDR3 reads CASSQDAGRAYEQYF. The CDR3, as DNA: TGCGCCAGCAGCCAAGACGCAGGGAGAGCCTACGAGCAGTACTTC.

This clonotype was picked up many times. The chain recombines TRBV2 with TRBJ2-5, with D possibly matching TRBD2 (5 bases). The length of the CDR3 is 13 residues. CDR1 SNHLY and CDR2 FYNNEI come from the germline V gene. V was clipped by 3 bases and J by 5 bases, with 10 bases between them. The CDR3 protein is CASSEEVLETQYF. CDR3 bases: TGTGCCAGCAGTGAGGAGGTTTTGGAGACCCAGTACTTC.

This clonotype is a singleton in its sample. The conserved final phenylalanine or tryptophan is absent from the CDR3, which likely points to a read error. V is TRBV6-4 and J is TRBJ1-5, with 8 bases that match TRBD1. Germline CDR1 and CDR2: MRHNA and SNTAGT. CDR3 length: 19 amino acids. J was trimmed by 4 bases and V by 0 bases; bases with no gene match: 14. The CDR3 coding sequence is TGTGCCAGCAGTGACTCGTGGACAGGGCCCACCCTTCCGAATCAGCCCCAGCATTCT. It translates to CASSDSWTGPTLPNQPQHS.

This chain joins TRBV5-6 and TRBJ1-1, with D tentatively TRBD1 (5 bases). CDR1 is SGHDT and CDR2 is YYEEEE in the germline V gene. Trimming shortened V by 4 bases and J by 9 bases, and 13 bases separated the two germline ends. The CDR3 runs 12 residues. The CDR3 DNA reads TGTGCCAGCAGCCAGGGACGGGCGCAAGCTTTCTTT. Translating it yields CASSQGRAQAFF. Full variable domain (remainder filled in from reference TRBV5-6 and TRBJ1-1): DAGVTQSPTHLIKTRGQQVTLRCSPKSGHDTVSWYQQALGQGPQFIFQYYEEEERQRGNFPDRFSGHQFPNYSSELNVNALLLGDSALYLCASSQGRAQAFFGQGTRLTVV.

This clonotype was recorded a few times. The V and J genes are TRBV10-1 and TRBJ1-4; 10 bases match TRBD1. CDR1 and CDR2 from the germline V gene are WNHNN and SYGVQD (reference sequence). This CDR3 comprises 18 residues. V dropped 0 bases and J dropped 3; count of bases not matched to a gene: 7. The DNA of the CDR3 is TGCGCCAGCAGTGAGTCGTCGGGACAGGGGAATTCTAATGAAAAACTGTTTTTT. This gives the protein CASSESSGQGNSNEKLFF.

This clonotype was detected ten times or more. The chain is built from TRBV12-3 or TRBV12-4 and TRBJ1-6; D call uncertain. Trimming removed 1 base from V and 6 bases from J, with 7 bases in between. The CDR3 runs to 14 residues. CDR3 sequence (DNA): TGTGCCAGCAGTTTAGGTGTGTTTAATTCACCCCTCCACTTT. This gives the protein CASSLGVFNSPLHF.

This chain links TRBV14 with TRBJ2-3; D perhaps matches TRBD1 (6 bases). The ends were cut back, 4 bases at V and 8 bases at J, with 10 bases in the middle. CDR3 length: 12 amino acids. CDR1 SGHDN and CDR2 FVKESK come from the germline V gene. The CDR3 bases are TGTGCCAGCAGCCCCAAAGGGGGTACGCAGTATTTT. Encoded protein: CASSPKGGTQYF. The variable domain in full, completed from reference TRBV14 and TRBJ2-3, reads EAGVTQFPSHSVIEKGQTVTLRCDPISGHDNLYWYRRVMGKEIKFLLHFVKESKQDESGMPNNRFLAERTGGTYSTLKVQPAELEDSGVYFCASSPKGGTQYFGPGTRLTVL.

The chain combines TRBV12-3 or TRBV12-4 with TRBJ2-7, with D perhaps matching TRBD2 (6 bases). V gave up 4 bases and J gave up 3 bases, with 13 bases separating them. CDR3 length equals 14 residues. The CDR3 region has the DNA TGTGCCAGCAGTTCAAGGCGGGGAGTCTACGAGCAGTACTTC. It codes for CASSSRRGVYEQYF.

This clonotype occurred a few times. The DNA of the CDR3 is TGTGCCAGCATCGATAAACAGGGCTCGAACACCGGGGAGCTGTTTTTT. This gives the protein CASIDKQGSNTGELFF. The rearrangement joins TRBV7-8 to TRBJ2-2; D is possibly TRBD1 (6 bases). Trimming removed 7 bases from V and 0 bases from J, with 15 bases in between. In germline, CDR1 is SGHVS, CDR2 FQNEAQ. This CDR3 is 16 amino acids long.

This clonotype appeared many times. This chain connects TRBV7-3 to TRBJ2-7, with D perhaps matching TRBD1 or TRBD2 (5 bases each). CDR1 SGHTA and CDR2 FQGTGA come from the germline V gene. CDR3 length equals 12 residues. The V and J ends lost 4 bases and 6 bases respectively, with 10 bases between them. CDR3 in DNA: TGTGCCAGCAGCTCCGGGACGGGCGAGCAGTACTTC. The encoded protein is CASSSGTGEQYF.

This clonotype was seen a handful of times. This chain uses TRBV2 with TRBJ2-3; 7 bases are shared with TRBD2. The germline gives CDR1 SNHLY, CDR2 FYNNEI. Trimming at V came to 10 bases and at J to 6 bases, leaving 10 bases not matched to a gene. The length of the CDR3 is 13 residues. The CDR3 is CATMAGEMDTQYF. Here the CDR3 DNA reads TGTGCCACCATGGCGGGAGAAATGGATACGCAGTATTTT.

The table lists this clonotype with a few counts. CDR3 DNA sequence: TGCGCCAGCAGCCAAGGGACAGGGGCCCCCTACTACGAGCAGTACTTC. This gives the protein CASSQGTGAPYYEQYF. The chain links TRBV4-3 to TRBJ2-7; 9 bases match TRBD1. V shed 1 base, J shed 3 bases, and the junction held 7 bases outside the gene matches. CDR1 and CDR2 from the germline V gene are LGHNA and YSLEER. There are 16 residues in the CDR3.

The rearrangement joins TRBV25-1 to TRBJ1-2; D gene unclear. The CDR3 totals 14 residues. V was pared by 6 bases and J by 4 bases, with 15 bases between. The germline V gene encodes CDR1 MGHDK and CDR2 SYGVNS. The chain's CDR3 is CASSQDLKGYGYTF. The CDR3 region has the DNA TGTGCCAGCAGCCAAGACCTAAAGGGCTATGGCTACACCTTC.

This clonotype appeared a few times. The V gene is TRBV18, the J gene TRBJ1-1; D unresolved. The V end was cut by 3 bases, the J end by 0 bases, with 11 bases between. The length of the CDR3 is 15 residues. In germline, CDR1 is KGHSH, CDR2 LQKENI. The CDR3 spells CASSPQEGVNTEAFF. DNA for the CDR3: TGTGCCAGCTCACCGCAGGAGGGAGTGAACACTGAAGCTTTCTTT. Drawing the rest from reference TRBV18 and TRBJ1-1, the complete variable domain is NAGVMQNPRHLVRRRGQEARLRCSPMKGHSHVYWYRQLPEEGLKFMVYLQKENIIDESGMPKERFSAEFPKEGPSILRIQQVVRGDSAAYFCASSPQEGVNTEAFFGQGTRLTVV.

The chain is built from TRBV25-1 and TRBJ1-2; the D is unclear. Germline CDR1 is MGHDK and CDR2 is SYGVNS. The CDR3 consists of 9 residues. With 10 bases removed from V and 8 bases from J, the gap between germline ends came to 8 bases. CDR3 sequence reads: CANSDGYTF. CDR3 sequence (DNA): TGTGCCAACTCGGACGGCTACACCTTC.